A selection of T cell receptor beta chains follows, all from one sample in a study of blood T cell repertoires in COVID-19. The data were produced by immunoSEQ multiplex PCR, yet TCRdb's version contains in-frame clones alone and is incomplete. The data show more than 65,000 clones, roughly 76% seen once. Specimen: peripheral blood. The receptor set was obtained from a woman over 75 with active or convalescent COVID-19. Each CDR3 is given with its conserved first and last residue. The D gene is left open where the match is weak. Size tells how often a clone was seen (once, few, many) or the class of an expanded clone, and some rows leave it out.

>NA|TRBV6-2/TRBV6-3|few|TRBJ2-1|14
TGTGCCAGCAGTTACTCGTTTAGTAACAATGAGCAGTTCTTC
CASSYSFSNNEQFF
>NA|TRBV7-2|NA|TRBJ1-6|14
TGTGCCAGCAGCTTAAACATTTACAATTCACCCCTCCACTTT
CASSLNIYNSPLHF
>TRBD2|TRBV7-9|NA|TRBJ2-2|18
TGTGCCAGCAGCTCATGGACTAGCGGGGGAGGAATCACCGGGGAGCTGTTTTTT
CASSSWTSGGGITGELFF
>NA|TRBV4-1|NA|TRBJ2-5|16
TGCGCCAGCAGCCAAGCTAGCCCAAAGTCCCAAGAGACCCAGTACTTC
CASSQASPKSQETQYF
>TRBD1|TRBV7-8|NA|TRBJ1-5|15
TGTGCCAGCAGCCACGGAGACAGGGAAGGACAGCCCCAGCATTTT
CASSHGDREGQPQHF
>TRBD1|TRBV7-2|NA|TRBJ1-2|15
TGTGCCAGCAGCAAACGACTACAGGGGATATATGGCTACACCTTC
CASSKRLQGIYGYTF
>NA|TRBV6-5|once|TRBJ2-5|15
TGTGCCAGCAGTTACAAATACACTGGGGCGGAGACCCAGTACTTC
CASSYKYTGAETQYF
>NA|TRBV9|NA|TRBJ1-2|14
TGTGCCAGCAGCGTGGTGCAAGGGAGGAGTGGCTACACCTTC
CASSVVQGRSGYTF
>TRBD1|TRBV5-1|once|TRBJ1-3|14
TGCGCCAGCAGCCGGGACAGCTCTGGAAACACCATATATTTT
CASSRDSSGNTIYF
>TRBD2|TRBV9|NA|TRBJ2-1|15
TGTGCCAGCAGCGAAAGCGGGGAGTACTACAATGAGCAGTTCTTC
CASSESGEYYNEQFF
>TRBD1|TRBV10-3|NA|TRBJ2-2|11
TGTGCCATCAGAGGGACAGGTTCCGTGTTTTTT
CAIRGTGSVFF
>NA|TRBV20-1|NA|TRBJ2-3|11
TGCCCTCGCCCGGGAAACGATACGCAGTATTTT
CPRPGNDTQYF
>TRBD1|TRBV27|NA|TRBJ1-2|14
TGTGCCAGCAGTCTAAGGGACAGCTCGAATGGCTACACCTTC
CASSLRDSSNGYTF
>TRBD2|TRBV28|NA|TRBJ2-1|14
TGTGCCAGCAGTCCGGGGGGGGCGTACAATGAGCAGTTCTTC
CASSPGGAYNEQFF
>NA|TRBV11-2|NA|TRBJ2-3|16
TGTGCCAGCAGCCCCACTTCAGCCTTCGGAGGAGATACGCAGTATTTT
CASSPTSAFGGDTQYF
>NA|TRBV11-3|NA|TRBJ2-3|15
TGTGCCAGCAGCCCGCGGGAAGAGGGCACAGATACGCAGTATTTT
CASSPREEGTDTQYF
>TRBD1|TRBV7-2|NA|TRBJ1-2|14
TGTGCCAGCAGCTTAACAGGGGTGGGCTATGGCTACACCTTC
CASSLTGVGYGYTF
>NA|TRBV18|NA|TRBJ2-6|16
TGTGCCAGCTCGCCTACTAGCTTCCCTGGGGCCAACGTCCTGACTTTC
CASSPTSFPGANVLTF
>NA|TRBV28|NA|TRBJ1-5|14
TGTGCCAGCAGTGGAGGGGAAGTCAATCAGCCCCAGCATTTT
CASSGGEVNQPQHF
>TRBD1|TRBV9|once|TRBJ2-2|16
TGTGCCAGCAGTCGTCAGGGGGCCTTGAACACCGGGGAGCTGTTTTTT
CASSRQGALNTGELFF
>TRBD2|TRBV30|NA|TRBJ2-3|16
TGTGCCTGGAGAAGGGGACTAGCTAGTTATGCCGATACGCAGTATTTT
CAWRRGLASYADTQYF
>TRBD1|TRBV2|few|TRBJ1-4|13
TGTGCCAGTTCAGGGGGTACTAATGAAAAACTGTTTTTT
CASSGGTNEKLFF
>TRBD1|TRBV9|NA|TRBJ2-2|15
TGTGCCAGCAGCGTAGGGACAGGGGTTACCGGGGAGCTGTTTTTT
CASSVGTGVTGELFF
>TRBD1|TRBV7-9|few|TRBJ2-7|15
TGTGCCAGCAGCTCGGACAGGGGCCCTGGCTACGAGCAGTACTTC
CASSSDRGPGYEQYF
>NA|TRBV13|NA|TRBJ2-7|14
TGTGCCAGCAGCCACCCAGGCCAACCCTACGAGCAGTACTTC
CASSHPGQPYEQYF
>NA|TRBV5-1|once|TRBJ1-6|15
TGCGCCAGCAGCCCCGGTGGCTCCTATAATTCACCCCTCCACTTT
CASSPGGSYNSPLHF
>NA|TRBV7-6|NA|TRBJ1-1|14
TGTGCCAGCAGCAGTCAGGGGTGGGGCACTGAAGCTTTCTTT
CASSSQGWGTEAFF
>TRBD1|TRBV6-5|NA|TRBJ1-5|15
TGTGCCAGCAGTAACGGACAGGGTTTGAATCAGCCCCAGCATTTT
CASSNGQGLNQPQHF
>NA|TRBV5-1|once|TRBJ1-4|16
TGCGCCAGCAGCCTCAAAGTTGCGGGTTCTAATGAAAAACTGTTTTTT
CASSLKVAGSNEKLFF
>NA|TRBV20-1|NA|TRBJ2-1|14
TGCAGTGCTAGTCCGGTACGGGTCTACAATGAGCAGTTCTTC
CSASPVRVYNEQFF
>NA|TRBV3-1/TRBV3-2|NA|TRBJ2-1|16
TGTGCCAGCAGCCAAGGGCCACAGAGCTCCTACAATGAGCAGTTCTTC
CASSQGPQSSYNEQFF
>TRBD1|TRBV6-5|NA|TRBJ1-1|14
TGTGCCAGCACAACTGTGACAGGGCCTCCTGAAGCTTTCTTT
CASTTVTGPPEAFF
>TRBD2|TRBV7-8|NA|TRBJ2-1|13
TGTGCCAGCAGTCTACCGGGAGGGGGTGAGCAGTTCTTC
CASSLPGGGEQFF
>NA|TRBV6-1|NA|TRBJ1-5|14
TGTGCCAGCAGTGAAGGTGGGGCTTTTCAGCCCCAGCATTTT
CASSEGGAFQPQHF
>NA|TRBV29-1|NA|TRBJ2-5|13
TGCAGCGTTGAAGAGGGTGGGGGGGAGACCCAGTACTTC
CSVEEGGGETQYF
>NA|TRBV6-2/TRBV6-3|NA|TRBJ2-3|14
TGTGCCAGCAGTTACTCATCCGGGGCAGATACGCAGTATTTT
CASSYSSGADTQYF
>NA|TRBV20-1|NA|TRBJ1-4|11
TGCAGTCCTCGGGGGGGTGAAAAACTGTTTTTT
CSPRGGEKLFF
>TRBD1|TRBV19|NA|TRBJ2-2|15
TGTGCCAGTACATGGTTGGGACAGTCCACCGGGGAGCTGTTTTTT
CASTWLGQSTGELFF
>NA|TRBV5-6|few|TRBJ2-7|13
TGTGCCAGCAGCTTGGTAGGGGCCGAGAAAGGGTACTTC
CASSLVGAEKGYF
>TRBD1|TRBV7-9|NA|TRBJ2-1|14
TGTGCCAGCAGCCCCGGGACAGGGGGCAATGAGCAGTTCTTC
CASSPGTGGNEQFF
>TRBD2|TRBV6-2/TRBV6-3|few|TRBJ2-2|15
TGTGCCAGCAGTTATGGACTAGCTGGGTCCGGGGAGCTGTTTTTT
CASSYGLAGSGELFF
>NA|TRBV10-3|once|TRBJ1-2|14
TGTGCCATCAGTGTAGGGGCTACGAACTATGGCTACACCTTC
CAISVGATNYGYTF